This T cell receptor beta chain was found in a study of Ad26.COV2.S vaccination and SARS-CoV-2 variants. Study in general: The donor participated in the COV1001 trial, in its Ad26.COV2.S arm. Ad26.COV2.S shots went into the muscle once or twice, 56 days apart.

Study-level points and caveats: It is possible that the TCR breadth and depth analyses underestimated the total T cell responses.

The treatment denotes: some 20 received Ad26.COV2.S at low or high dose, single or two shots; several received placebo; per-sample allocation not given. Specimens were obtained on day 63 following the first vaccine or placebo injection. Its platform was an Ad26 vector, and its expressed antigen was Wuhan-strain SARS-CoV-2 spike. As for this clone: Its antigen remains unidentified.

The junction had 5 bases not matched to a gene; V was cut back by 1 base and J by 0 bases. CDR3 length: 17 residues. Germline lookup yields CDR1 LNHNV and CDR2 YYDKDF (reference sequence). The repertoire was sequenced with immunoSEQ multiplex PCR; TCRdb's copy has only in-frame clones and lacks some. This sample has 380,000 or so clones; roughly four fifths occur once, and the top ten carry approximately 7.8%. This clonotype was sampled from a person between 18 and 60 years old who received the Ad26.COV2.S COVID-19 vaccine or a placebo. The sequencing here drew on peripheral blood, taken in a trial of Ad26.COV2.S vaccine versus placebo. The rearrangement joins TRBV15 to TRBJ2-7; 11 bases line up with TRBD2. The chain's CDR3 is CATSRVFSGRDSYEQYF. Here the CDR3 DNA reads TGTGCCACCAGCAGAGTGTTTAGCGGGAGGGACTCCTACGAGCAGTACTTC.